This TCR beta chain was sequenced in a study of cytomegalovirus exposure and HLA in healthy donors (dated by TCRdb to between 2016 and 2019). With regard to the full study: According to a later analysis, one platform produced both the 110 or so validation repertoires and the roughly 650 repertoires of the first cohort. The study was designed to test whether signatures of past pathogen exposure could be identified by cataloging public T cell receptors. To predict cytomegalovirus infection status, the study combined high-throughput TCR immunosequencing, statistical association of individual TCRs with disease status, and machine learning. A separate validation cohort of about 110 different subjects was used in addition to the roughly 640-subject first cohort. The paper as a whole reports these results and caveats: While some public TCRs were present in many individuals, most TCR sequences turned up only very rarely across donors. According to the authors, the approach could potentially be generalized to other disease states and immunological phenotypes. All 120 repertoires were used to score co-occurrence in the validation cohort in a later analysis, because that analysis had no HLA typing for the cohort. In both the original and validation cohorts, the classifier was reported to diagnose cytomegalovirus status with high specificity and sensitivity. A few of the identified cytomegalovirus-associated TCR beta chains were confirmed in vitro to be specific for cytomegalovirus antigens. Subsequent analysis determined that TCRs grouped into clusters in the first cohort also showed a tendency toward co-occurrence across the approximately 120 validation repertoires, and 85% to 95% of cluster scores exceeded 0. The study listed 150 to 200 TCR beta chains as associated with cytomegalovirus.

Library creation used the immunoSEQ multiplex PCR assay. On the authors' methods: A statistical classification framework was built for diagnosing cytomegalovirus status from the catalog of TCR beta chain sequences. TCRdb obtained this table from immuneACCESS and retained in-frame rearrangements with V and J assigned. These tables miss some clones; where compared with another copy, unresolved V genes account for less than half of the shortfall, and the remainder is unexplained. V and J calls and clone size follow that table, whereas D and trimming were derived from the DNA. The sample records 150,000 to 180,000 clones, less than 90% of which are singletons. The ten largest clones represent about a fifth of the sample. The CDR3 spans 14 residues, from the cysteine through the phenylalanine. The DNA shown is the 42-base CDR3, in frame from base 1. The germline V gene specifies SGHRS as CDR1 and YFSETQ as CDR2. V is shortened by 9 bases, J by 0 bases, and the region joining them spans 16 bases.

Note on this clone: It has no known antigen specificity. Within one base of it there is no much larger clone, and no base qualities were kept.

The donors were included in the validation cohort of 120 subjects, a group kept apart from the 666-subject first cohort. The receptor's source is a young man in good health and CMV-seropositive. Sequenced: PBMCs. The chain couples TRBV5-1 to TRBJ2-7; TRBD1 is perhaps the D gene, given 6 matching bases. The DNA reads as follows: TGCGCCACCAGGGACACCCCGACCTCCTACGAGCAGTACTTC. Translated, this gives CATRDTPTSYEQYF.